This T cell receptor beta chain appears in the sequencing data of a study of vaccination effects on CD4 cells after COVID-19. The data were produced by immunoSEQ multiplex PCR, yet TCRdb's version contains in-frame clones alone and is incomplete. Of about 55,000 clones in the sample, under 70% were seen once. The ViraFEST assay expanded antigen-specific CD4+ T cells with viral peptide pools before sequencing. Having been cultured for roughly 9 days, the cells underwent CD4+ T cell isolation. Absence of prior SARS-CoV-2 infection characterized the vaccine recipients, who showed negative nucleocapsid antibodies. A single count supports this clone. Its antigen remains unknown. The germline gives CDR1 SGHTS, CDR2 YDEGEE. V lost 4 bases to trimming and J lost 0 bases, with 11 bases between them. The length of the CDR3 is 16 residues.

The sequence was obtained from a human donor who received a COVID-19 vaccine. This specimen was CD4+ T cells from PBMCs cultured with SARS-CoV-2 spike peptides, taken before COVID-19 vaccination. The chain is built from TRBV5-8 and TRBJ1-6; D might be TRBD1 (5 bases). This CDR3 reads CASSPRQSSYNSPLHF. CDR3 nucleotide sequence: TGTGCCAGCAGCCCCCGACAGAGCTCCTATAATTCACCCCTCCACTTT.